This T cell receptor beta chain was obtained from a study of OX40 agonist ivuxolimab in advanced cancers. Germline V lookup: CDR1 SGHNT, CDR2 YENEEA. Deletions cut 4 bases from V and 6 bases from J, with 13 bases between. CDR3 length: 14 amino acids. Study observations and caveats: Some patients who did not respond also had low normalized T-cell clonal expansion.

Generated by immunoSEQ multiplex PCR, the TCRdb table keeps only in-frame clones and is missing some. The data hold 48,000 or so clones, with about 83% observed a single time. A word on this clone: Its cognate antigen is unknown.

The TCR originated in an adult with an advanced solid tumor such as melanoma, head and neck, liver or kidney cancer. Sample: CD4+ or CD8+ T cells sorted from blood, taken in a trial of the OX40 agonist ivuxolimab. J is TRBJ2-1 and V is TRBV11-3; D not resolved. CDR3 protein: CASSCVLVGNEQFF. In nucleotides, the CDR3 is TGTGCCAGCAGCTGCGTGCTCGTAGGCAATGAGCAGTTCTTC. Filled out from reference TRBV11-3 and TRBJ2-1, the complete variable domain reads EAGVVQSPRYKIIEKKQPVAFWCNPISGHNTLYWYLQNLGQGPELLIRYENEEAVDDSQLPKDRFSAERLKGVDSTLKIQPAELGDSAVYLCASSCVLVGNEQFFGPGTRLTVL.